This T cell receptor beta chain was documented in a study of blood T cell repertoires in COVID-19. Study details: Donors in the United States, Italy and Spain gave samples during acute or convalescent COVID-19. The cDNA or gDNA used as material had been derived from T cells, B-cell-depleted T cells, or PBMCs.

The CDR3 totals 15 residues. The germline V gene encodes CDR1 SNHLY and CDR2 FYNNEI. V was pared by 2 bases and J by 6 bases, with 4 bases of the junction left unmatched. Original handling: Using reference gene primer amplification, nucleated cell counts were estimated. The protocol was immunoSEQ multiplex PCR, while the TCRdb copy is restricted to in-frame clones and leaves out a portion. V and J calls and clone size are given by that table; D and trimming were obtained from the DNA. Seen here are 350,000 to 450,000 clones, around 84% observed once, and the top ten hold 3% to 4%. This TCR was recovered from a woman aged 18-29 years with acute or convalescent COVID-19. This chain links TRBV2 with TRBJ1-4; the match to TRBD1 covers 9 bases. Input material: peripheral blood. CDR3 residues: CASSESRQGDEKLFF. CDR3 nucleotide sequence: TGTGCCAGCAGTGAATCCCGACAGGGGGATGAAAAACTGTTTTTT.